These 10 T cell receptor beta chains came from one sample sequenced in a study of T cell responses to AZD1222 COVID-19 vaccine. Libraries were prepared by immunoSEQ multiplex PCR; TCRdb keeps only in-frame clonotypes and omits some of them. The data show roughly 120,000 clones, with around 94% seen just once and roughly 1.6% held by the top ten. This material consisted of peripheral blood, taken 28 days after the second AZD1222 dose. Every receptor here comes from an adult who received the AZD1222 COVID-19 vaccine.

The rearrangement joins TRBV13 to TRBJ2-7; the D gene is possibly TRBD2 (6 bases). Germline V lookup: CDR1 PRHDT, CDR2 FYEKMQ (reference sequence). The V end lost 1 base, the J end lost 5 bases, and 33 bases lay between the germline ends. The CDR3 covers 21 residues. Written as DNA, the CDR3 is TGTGCCAGCAGCTTAGCTGCGAGCGCGGGGTTTGGCGGATACCTGAGAAACGAGCAGTACTTC. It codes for CASSLAASAGFGGYLRNEQYF.

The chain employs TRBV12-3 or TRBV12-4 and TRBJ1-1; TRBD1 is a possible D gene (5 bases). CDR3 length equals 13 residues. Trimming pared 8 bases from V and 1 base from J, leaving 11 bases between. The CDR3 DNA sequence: TGTGCCAGCGCGGGGCAGACGAACACTGAAGCTTTCTTT. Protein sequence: CASAGQTNTEAFF.

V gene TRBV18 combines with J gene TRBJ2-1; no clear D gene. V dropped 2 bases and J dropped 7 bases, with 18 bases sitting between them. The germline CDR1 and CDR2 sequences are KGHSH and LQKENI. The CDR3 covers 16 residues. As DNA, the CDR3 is TGTGCCAGCTCACCAGTACAAATAACCCATACAAATGAGCAGTTCTTC. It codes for CASSPVQITHTNEQFF.

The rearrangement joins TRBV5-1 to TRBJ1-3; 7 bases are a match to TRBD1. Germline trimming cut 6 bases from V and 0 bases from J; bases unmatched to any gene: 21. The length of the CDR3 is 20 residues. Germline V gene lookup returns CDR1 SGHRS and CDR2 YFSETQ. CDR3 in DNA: TGCGCCAGCACCAATCAACCGACAGGGCCAACTGTTCCCTCTGGAAACACCATATATTTT. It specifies CASTNQPTGPTVPSGNTIYF.

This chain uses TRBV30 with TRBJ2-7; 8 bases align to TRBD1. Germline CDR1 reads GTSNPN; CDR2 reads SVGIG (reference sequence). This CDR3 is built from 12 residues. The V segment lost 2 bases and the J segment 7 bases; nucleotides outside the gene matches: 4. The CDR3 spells CAWSIQGGEQYF. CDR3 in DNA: TGTGCCTGGAGTATACAGGGGGGAGAGCAGTACTTC.

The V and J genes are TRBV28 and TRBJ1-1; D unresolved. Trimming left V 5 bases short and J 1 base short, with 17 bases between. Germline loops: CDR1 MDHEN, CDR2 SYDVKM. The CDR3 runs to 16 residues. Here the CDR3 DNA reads TGTGCCAGCAGTCTTATGTCCGGGGATACGAACACTGAAGCTTTCTTT. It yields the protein CASSLMSGDTNTEAFF.

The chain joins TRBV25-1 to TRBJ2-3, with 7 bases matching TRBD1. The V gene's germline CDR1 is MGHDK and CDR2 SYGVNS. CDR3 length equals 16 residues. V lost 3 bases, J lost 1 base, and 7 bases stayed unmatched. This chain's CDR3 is CASSENRGIGTDTQYF. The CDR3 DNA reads TGTGCCAGCAGTGAGAACAGGGGAATCGGCACAGATACGCAGTATTTT.

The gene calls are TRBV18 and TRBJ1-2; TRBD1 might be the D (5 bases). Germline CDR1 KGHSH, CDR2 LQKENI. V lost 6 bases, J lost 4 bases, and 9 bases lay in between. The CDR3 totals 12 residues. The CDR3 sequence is CASSGRAYGYTF. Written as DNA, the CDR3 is TGTGCCAGCTCTGGCAGGGCCTATGGCTACACCTTC.

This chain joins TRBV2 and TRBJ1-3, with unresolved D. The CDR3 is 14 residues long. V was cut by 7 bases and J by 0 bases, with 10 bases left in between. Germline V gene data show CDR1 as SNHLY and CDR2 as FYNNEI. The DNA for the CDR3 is TGTGCCAGCAATAACAGAGCCTCTGGAAACACCATATATTTT. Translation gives CASNNRASGNTIYF. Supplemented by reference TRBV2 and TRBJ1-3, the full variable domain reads EPEVTQTPSHQVTQMGQEVILRCVPISNHLYFYWYRQILGQKVEFLVSFYNNEISEKSEIFDDQFSVERPDGSNFTLKIRSTKLEDSAMYFCASNNRASGNTIYFGEGSWLTVV.

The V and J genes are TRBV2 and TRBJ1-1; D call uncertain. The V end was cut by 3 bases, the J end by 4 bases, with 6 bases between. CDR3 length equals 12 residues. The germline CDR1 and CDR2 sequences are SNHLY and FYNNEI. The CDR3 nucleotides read TGTGCCAGCAGTGAGTTAAGCACTGAAGCTTTCTTT. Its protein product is CASSELSTEAFF.